This T cell receptor (beta chain) comes out of a study of T cells in Graves' hyperthyroidism and ophthalmopathy. Study as a whole: It was at initial diagnosis, before any treatment, that peripheral blood was collected. Findings of the study overall: A 13 V-J signature model discriminated ophthalmopathy versus stable hyperthyroidism. Most clonotypes expanded in thyroid above 0.001 were likewise present in blood.

This clonotype occurred many times. What it binds is unknown. With V trimmed by 2 bases and J by 7 bases, 10 bases remained unmatched. Germline lookup yields CDR1 KGHDR and CDR2 SFDVKD. CDR3 length: 16 residues. TCR beta CDR3 regions were amplified from RNA. The TCR CDR3 first-round RT-PCR relied on the HTBI primer set. TCRdb reprocessed the multiplex PCR reads via MiXCR and lists one record per CDR3 protein. The sample yields fewer than 750,000 distinct CDR3 sequences, roughly 14% seen once. Uncontrolled infection, other autoimmune disease, pregnancy or lactation disqualified patients from enrolment. This TCR was sampled from a woman between 50 and 59 years old with Graves' ophthalmopathy. This sequence joins TRBV24-1 and TRBJ2-1, with 7 bases matching TRBD1. Material for sequencing was blood. DNA for the CDR3: TGTGCCACCAGTGATTCCCGGGACAGCCCTCGGAATGAGCAGTTCTTC. The encoded protein is CATSDSRDSPRNEQFF.